The 10 T cell receptor beta chains below were found in one sample sequenced in a study of post-analysis software for immune sequencing data. Study-level points and caveats: When patients were compared with controls, 5 or 6 TRBV segments were more frequent, TRBV5-6, TRBV5-1 and TRBV20-1 among them.

Unique-molecular-identifier-tagged TCR beta cDNA libraries were used. A single record per CDR3 protein comes from TCRdb applying MiXCR to the PCR reads. The sample comprises hundreds of thousands of distinct CDR3 sequences, 59% of which are singletons, and approximately 10% rests with the top ten. These receptors' antigens are unknown. Sequencing was carried out using blood. These TCRs come from a girl aged 2 to 10 with multiple sclerosis.

The table lists this clonotype with a count of one. The chain has TRBV12-3 or TRBV12-4 and TRBJ2-1; 7 bases match TRBD1. V was clipped by 5 bases and J by 7 bases; unmatched bases: 14. The CDR3 runs 16 residues. This chain's CDR3 is CASSRRQGGSLNEQFF. CDR3 bases: TGTGCCAGCAGTCGAAGACAGGGCGGTTCTCTTAATGAGCAGTTCTTC.

J is TRBJ2-1 and V is TRBV5-1, with D maybe TRBD1 (5 bases). V lost 0 bases and J lost 3, with 13 bases in between. This CDR3 region has 16 residues. Germline V gene data show CDR1 as SGHRS and CDR2 as YFSETQ. The CDR3 sequence: CASSLGQGRSYNEQFF. The CDR3 DNA is TGCGCCAGCAGCTTGGGGCAGGGAAGGAGCTACAATGAGCAGTTCTTC.

The rearrangement links TRBV10-3 to TRBJ2-1; 9 positions agree with TRBD2. Unmatched junction bases numbered 13, after V lost 10 bases and J lost 3 bases. CDR3 length: 16 amino acids. Per the germline V gene, CDR1 is ENHRY and CDR2 is SYGVKD. The chain's CDR3 is CATALAGVLGYNEQFF. DNA of the CDR3: TGTGCCACGGCTTTAGCGGGAGTTTTAGGCTACAATGAGCAGTTCTTC.

V usage is TRBV29-1 and J usage is TRBJ2-7, with 7 bases fitting TRBD1. CDR1 and CDR2 (germline): SQVTM, ANQGSEA. CDR3 length: 15 residues. Trimming cost V 0 bases and J 5 bases; bases outside gene matches: 10. Here the CDR3 reads CSVEERGQGVHEQYF. In DNA, the CDR3 is TGCAGCGTTGAAGAAAGGGGGCAGGGGGTCCACGAGCAGTACTTC.

This sequence joins TRBV21-1 and TRBJ2-1; the DNA was not used to check the table's D call, TRBD2. TRBV21-1 represents a pseudogene. The CDR3 is 16 amino acids. In DNA, the CDR3 is TGTACCAGCAGCAGAGGGGCCCCTAGCTCCTACAATGAGCAGTTCTTC. Translated, it gives CTSSRGAPSSYNEQFF.

The genes are TRBV9 and TRBJ2-5; TRBD1 might be the D (6 bases). The better agreement between TRBJ2-7 and the DNA end casts doubt on the J call. CDR3 length: 16 amino acids. The germline CDR1 and CDR2 sequences are SGDLS and YYNGEE. CDR3 region: CASSAKPGHRTYEQYF. DNA of the CDR3: TGTGCCAGCAGTGCTAAACCGGGACACCGAACCTACGAGCAGTACTTC.

This clonotype was seen a handful of times. The chain has TRBV12-3 or TRBV12-4 and TRBJ2-1, with 13 bases fitting TRBD2. CDR3 length: 18 amino acids. Unmatched junction bases numbered 10, after V lost 6 bases and J lost 2 bases. The CDR3 here is CASSRLAGGLATYNEQFF. CDR3 in DNA: TGTGCCAGCAGCCGACTAGCGGGAGGCCTCGCCACCTACAATGAGCAGTTCTTC.

Only a few counts were recorded for this clonotype. The rearrangement uses TRBV12-3 or TRBV12-4 and TRBJ2-5; D uncertain. Trimming pared 2 bases from V and 4 bases from J, leaving 20 bases between. There are 17 residues in the CDR3. CDR3 sequence (DNA): TGTGCCAGCAGTTTACAGGCTAGGATTGATTGGCGAGAGACCCAGTACTTC. Residues: CASSLQARIDWRETQYF.

This clonotype was seen more than once but under ten times. V usage is TRBV7-8 and J usage is TRBJ2-3, with 15 bases identical to TRBD2. Germline V gives CDR1 SGHVS, CDR2 FQNEAQ. The CDR3 spans 18 residues. Losses at the gene ends were 5 bases for V and 0 bases for J; bases not matched to a gene: 6. The CDR3 region has the DNA TGTGCCAGCAGCGCCGGGACTAGCGGGAGGATTAGCACAGATACGCAGTATTTT. This encodes CASSAGTSGRISTDTQYF.

The rearrangement links TRBV6-5 to TRBJ2-1; TRBD1 is a possible D gene (6 bases). The V and J ends lost 4 bases and 5 bases respectively, with 15 bases between them. The CDR3 is made up of 15 amino acids. Germline assignment: CDR1 MNHEY and CDR2 SVGAGI. The CDR3 region is CASSWQGYKDNEQFF. The CDR3 coding sequence is TGTGCCAGCAGTTGGCAGGGGTACAAGGACAATGAGCAGTTCTTC.